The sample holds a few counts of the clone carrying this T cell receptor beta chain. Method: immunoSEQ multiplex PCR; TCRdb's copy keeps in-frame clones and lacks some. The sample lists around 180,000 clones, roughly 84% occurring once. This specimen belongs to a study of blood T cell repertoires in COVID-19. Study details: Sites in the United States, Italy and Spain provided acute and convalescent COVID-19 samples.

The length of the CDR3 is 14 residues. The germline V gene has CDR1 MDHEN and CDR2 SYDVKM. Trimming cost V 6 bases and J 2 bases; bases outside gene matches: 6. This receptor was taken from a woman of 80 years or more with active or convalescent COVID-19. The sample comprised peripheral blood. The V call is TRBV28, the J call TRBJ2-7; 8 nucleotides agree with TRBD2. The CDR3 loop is CASSSTSDAYEQYF. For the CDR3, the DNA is TGTGCCAGCAGCTCGACTAGCGACGCCTACGAGCAGTACTTC.